Below, 21 T cell receptor beta chains from the same sample are listed, as sequenced in a study of identical twins. In TCRdb, the 5' RACE reads were re-called with MiXCR into one record per CDR3 protein. The profile shows approximately 300,000 distinct CDR3 sequences, 8.5% to 9.5% of them singletons. Another study also made use of these data, one on yellow fever vaccine responses in identical twins.

Sequencing input: CD8+ T cells sorted from blood. These receptors all come from a woman younger than 35 in good health.

This clonotype has ten or more counts. The DNA for the CDR3 is TGCAGCGTTGATGTCGACAGCTACGAGCAGTACTTC. This translates into CSVDVDSYEQYF. V usage is TRBV29-1 and J usage is TRBJ2-7; D perhaps matches TRBD1 (5 bases). This CDR3 region has 12 residues. Trimming took off 3 bases at V and 3 bases at J, with 9 bases between the two ends. CDR1 and CDR2 from the germline V gene are SQVTM and ANQGSEA.

This clonotype was seen a handful of times. V gene TRBV7-9 combines with J gene TRBJ2-7; D is uncertain. Germline lookup yields CDR1 SEHNR and CDR2 FQNEAQ (reference sequence). The CDR3 is made up of 16 amino acids. V shed 4 bases and J shed 2 bases, with 18 bases lying between them. This chain's CDR3 is CASSSTFRPPPYEQYF. The CDR3 region has the DNA TGTGCCAGCAGCTCCACGTTTAGGCCCCCCCCCTACGAGCAGTACTTC.

Concerning this clonotype: This CDR3 fails to terminate in the conserved phenylalanine or tryptophan, so it likely reflects a read error. The rearrangement uses TRBV12-3 or TRBV12-4 and TRBJ2-1; D is uncertain. V was trimmed by 6 bases and J by 8 bases, leaving 11 bases between them. The CDR3 runs to 12 residues. CDR3 bases: TGTGCCAGCAGCCTGACCATGGATGAGCAGTTCTCC. As protein: CASSLTMDEQFS.

The chain recombines TRBV29-1 with TRBJ1-2, with D possibly TRBD1 on 6 matching bases. This CDR3 has 13 residues. V lost 8 bases and J 8 bases, leaving 21 bases between the germline ends. Germline V gene sequence: CDR1 SQVTM, CDR2 ANQGSEA. The CDR3 spells CSFLGGRGGGYTF. In nucleotides, the CDR3 is TGCAGCTTTCTGGGGGGGCGCGGCGGCGGCTACACCTTC.

This clonotype was observed at least ten times. The rearrangement joins TRBV4-3 to TRBJ2-7; D gene unclear. The germline V and J ends were trimmed by 0 bases and 2 bases, with 11 bases remaining between them. This CDR3 has 15 amino acids. Looked up from germline, CDR1 is LGHNA and CDR2 is YSLEER. CDR3 sequence: CASSQDRAGTYEQYF. The CDR3 DNA follows: TGCGCCAGCAGCCAAGATAGAGCCGGAACCTACGAGCAGTACTTC.

This clonotype was seen only a few times. The J gene is TRBJ2-7, the V gene TRBV20-1, with a weak D call TRBD1 (5 bases). Trimming left V 1 base short and J 2 bases short, with 12 bases between. The germline CDR1 and CDR2 sequences are DFQATT and SNEGSKA (reference sequence). This CDR3 comprises 14 residues. The CDR3 DNA sequence: TGCAGTGCTAGAGCACAGGACACTACCTACGAGCAGTACTTC. It yields the protein CSARAQDTTYEQYF.

V usage is TRBV5-1 and J usage is TRBJ2-1; D ambiguous. Germline values: CDR1 SGHRS, CDR2 YFSETQ. This CDR3 has 15 amino acids. Trimming removed 2 bases from V and 10 bases from J, with 19 bases in between. The CDR3 coding sequence is TGCGCCAGCAGCTTAGATGGTAAACCGCTCTTCGAGCAGTTCTTC. Its protein is CASSLDGKPLFEQFF.

This clonotype has at least ten counts. This chain links TRBV21-1 with TRBJ2-7; TRBD1 is taken as the D call from the table, unchecked against the DNA. TRBV21-1 has pseudogene status. The CDR3 spans 15 residues. This chain's CDR3 is CASSADRAGNYEQYF. DNA of the CDR3: TGTGCCAGCAGCGCGGACAGGGCCGGAAACTACGAGCAGTACTTC.

This clonotype was recorded at least ten times. The chain couples TRBV7-9 to TRBJ2-5; 12 bases align to TRBD2. Germline assignment: CDR1 SEHNR and CDR2 FQNEAQ (reference sequence). This CDR3 has 16 residues. V lost 6 bases to trimming and J lost 5 bases; unmatched junction nucleotides: 10. The CDR3 DNA follows: TGTGCCAGCAGACAGACTAGCGGGAGTGATTTGGAGACCCAGTACTTC. Its protein is CASRQTSGSDLETQYF.

This clonotype was detected only a few times. The chain couples TRBV7-2 to TRBJ2-5; D is unresolved. V was shortened by 4 bases and J by 5 bases, with 11 bases between the two germline ends. The CDR3 consists of 13 residues. CDR1 and CDR2 from the germline V gene are SGHTA and FQGNSA. The CDR3 coding sequence is TGTGCCAGCAGCTCGCTGGGTCCGGAGACCCAGTACTTC. Its translation is CASSSLGPETQYF.

This clonotype was counted ten times or more. This chain uses TRBV20-1 with TRBJ1-1, with TRBD1 matching 8 bases. The CDR3 length is 15 residues. V lost 0 bases, J lost 3 bases, and 6 bases stayed unmatched. Germline CDR1 is DFQATT and CDR2 is SNEGSKA (reference sequence). CDR3 amino acids: CSARDRQGADTEAFF. In DNA form, the CDR3 reads TGCAGTGCTAGAGATCGCCAGGGGGCGGACACTGAAGCTTTCTTT.

This clonotype has ten or more counts. The chain recombines TRBV14 with TRBJ2-7; D is ambiguous. Germline V lookup: CDR1 SGHDN, CDR2 FVKESK. The CDR3 loop spans 12 amino acids. With 1 base removed from V and 5 bases from J, the gap between germline ends came to 6 bases. DNA of the CDR3: TGTGCCAGCAGCCAAGTTCCCCACGAGCAGTACTTC. Encoded protein: CASSQVPHEQYF.

This chain uses TRBV29-1 with TRBJ2-1, with D perhaps matching TRBD1 (6 bases). The CDR3 length is 12 residues. The ends were cut back, 4 bases at V and 9 bases at J, with 13 bases in the middle. Germline V lookup: CDR1 SQVTM, CDR2 ANQGSEA. CDR3 in DNA: TGCAGCGTTGTTCCACAGGGCTTTGAGCAGTTCTTC. Translated, it gives CSVVPQGFEQFF.

This clonotype was observed many times. The DNA for the CDR3 is TGCGCCAGCAGCCCAGGAGGGACAGGGGTGAACAATGAGCAGTTCTTC. This gives the protein CASSPGGTGVNNEQFF. The chain carries TRBV4-3 and TRBJ2-1, with 10 bases that match TRBD1. Trimming took 4 bases from V and 5 from J; bases not matched to a gene: 8. This CDR3 spans 16 amino acids. Germline CDR1 is LGHNA and CDR2 is YSLEER.

In its sample, this clonotype was seen many times. V and J are TRBV6-5 and TRBJ1-1; no reliable D call. The V end lost 3 bases, the J end lost 1 base, and 6 bases lay between the germline ends. This CDR3 spans 13 amino acids. CDR1 is MNHEY and CDR2 is SVGAGI in the germline V gene. The CDR3 coding sequence is TGTGCCAGCAGTTATTCAGAGAACACTGAAGCTTTCTTT. As protein: CASSYSENTEAFF.

This clonotype was picked up a small number of times. This sequence joins TRBV6-2 or TRBV6-3 and TRBJ2-5; D gene uncertain. The CDR3 is 18 residues long. V gave up 4 bases and J gave up 0 bases, with 21 bases separating them. Germline CDR1 MNHEY, CDR2 SVGEGT. This CDR3 reads CASSFSVFRRMYQETQYF. As DNA, the CDR3 is TGTGCCAGCAGTTTCTCGGTGTTTCGACGGATGTACCAAGAGACCCAGTACTTC.

The gene calls are TRBV7-9 and TRBJ2-7; TRBD2 agrees at 8 bases. The V gene end was trimmed by 0 bases and the J gene end by 3 bases; junction bases not matched to a gene: 10. The CDR3 is 17 amino acids. Germline CDR1 reads SEHNR; CDR2 reads FQNEAQ (reference sequence). Here the CDR3 reads CASSLAGSSGKNYEQYF. CDR3 nucleotide sequence: TGTGCCAGCAGCTTAGCCGGGAGTAGCGGGAAGAACTACGAGCAGTACTTC. The entire variable domain, with the rest obtained from reference TRBV7-9 and TRBJ2-7, is as follows: DTGVSQNPRHKITKRGQNVTFRCDPISEHNRLYWYRQTLGQGPEFLTYFQNEAQLEKSRLLSDRFSAERPKGSFSTLEIQRTEQGDSAMYLCASSLAGSSGKNYEQYFGPGTRLTVT.

The V and J genes are TRBV20-1 and TRBJ2-7; TRBD2 is a possible D gene (5 bases). The germline V gene has CDR1 DFQATT and CDR2 SNEGSKA (reference sequence). CDR3 length equals 15 residues. V was clipped by 3 bases and J by 3 bases, with 18 bases between them. CDR3 sequence (DNA): TGCAGTGCTAGTACTCGCGGGTACAATTTCTACGAGCAGTACTTC. Encoded protein: CSASTRGYNFYEQYF.

This clonotype was seen a few times. The chain is built from TRBV28 and TRBJ2-1, with TRBD1 matching over 8 bases. Germline V gene sequence: CDR1 MDHEN, CDR2 SYDVKM. The CDR3 runs to 15 residues. After removal of 6 bases from V and 3 bases from J, the junction contained 7 bases not matched to a gene. CDR3 coding DNA: TGTGCCAGCAGCCAAACAGGGGGAATCTACAATGAGCAGTTCTTC. This codes for CASSQTGGIYNEQFF.

This clonotype occurred many times. The rearrangement joins TRBV4-1 to TRBJ2-1; 14 nucleotides match TRBD2. V lost 3 bases and J lost 8; bases outside the gene matches: 6. The germline gives CDR1 MGHRA, CDR2 YSYEKL. The CDR3 is made up of 16 amino acids. The CDR3 reads CASSQIGTSGSYEQFF. The CDR3 region has the DNA TGCGCCAGCAGCCAGATAGGGACTAGCGGGAGCTATGAGCAGTTCTTC.

Only a few counts were recorded for this clonotype. The CDR3 loop is CSARDPPGLGEQYF. The DNA of the CDR3 is TGCAGTGCTAGAGATCCGCCCGGGCTCGGCGAGCAGTACTTC. This chain joins TRBV20-1 and TRBJ2-7; D remains ambiguous. V was clipped by 0 bases and J by 6 bases, with 15 bases between them. The CDR3 spans 14 residues. CDR1 DFQATT and CDR2 SNEGSKA come from the germline V gene (reference sequence).